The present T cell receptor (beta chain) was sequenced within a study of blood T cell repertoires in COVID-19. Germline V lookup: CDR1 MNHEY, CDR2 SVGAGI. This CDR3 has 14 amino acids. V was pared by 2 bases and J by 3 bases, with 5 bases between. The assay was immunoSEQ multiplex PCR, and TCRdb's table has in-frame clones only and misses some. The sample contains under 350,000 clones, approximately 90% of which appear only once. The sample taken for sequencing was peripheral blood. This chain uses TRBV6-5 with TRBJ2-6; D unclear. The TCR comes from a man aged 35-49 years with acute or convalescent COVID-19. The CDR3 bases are TGTGCCAGCAGTTACAACAGTGGGGCCAACGTCCTGACTTTC. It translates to CASSYNSGANVLTF.